This T cell receptor beta chain was captured by sequencing in a study of shared clonotypes between healthy human individuals. Study-level findings and limits: Lower generation probabilities were found for non-shared clonotypes than for those shared by all four donors. Clonotype sharing across four donors was observed for around 5% of naive CD4 clonotypes.

The CDR3 sequence is 15 residues long. Germline CDR1 is SGHRS and CDR2 is YFSETQ. V was pared by 0 bases and J by 1 base, with 8 bases between. Points on this clone: Its antigen is undetermined.

Each subset's genomic DNA was split evenly across several immunoSEQ plates. Under the authors' procedure: Junction-only sequences produced by ImmunoSEQ had no quality scores, so filtering differed. Repertoires were generated with immunoSEQ multiplex PCR, while TCRdb's copy carries only in-frame clones and drops some. D and trimming come from the DNA, and the V and J calls and clone size come from that table. The table records some 2,100,000 clones, 95% of them present only once. The source is a young man in good health. The rearrangement joins TRBV5-1 to TRBJ2-1, with no clear D. Sample: naive CD4+ T cells sorted from blood. As to subset: CD45RA+ positively selected. CDR3 in DNA: TGCGCCAGCAGCTTGGAGGGTGTATCCTACAATGAGCAGTTCTTC. As protein: CASSLEGVSYNEQFF. Looking up the rest from reference TRBV5-1 and TRBJ2-1 gives the full variable domain: KAGVTQTPRYLIKTRGQQVTLSCSPISGHRSVSWYQQTPGQGLQFLFEYFSETQRNKGNFPGRFSGRQFSNSRSEMNVSTLELGDSALYLCASSLEGVSYNEQFFGPGTRLTVL.